The clone carrying this TCR beta chain occurred a few times. Its specificity is not known. This entry is derived from a study of beta chain features in type 1 diabetes. Study in general: There was similarity between patients and healthy donors in age, gender and cell yields. General observations from the study: PCR could preferentially amplify shorter templates, alike in patients and controls.

CDR1 and CDR2 (germline): SGHNT, YYREEE (reference sequence). This CDR3 has 14 residues. Trimming left V 2 bases short and J 8 bases short, with 11 bases between. The sequenced template was cDNA made from the entire isolated RNA. Roughly 3.6 million reads per sample on average were obtained from naive, central memory and regulatory T cell samples. Using immunoSEQ multiplex PCR, the repertoire was profiled, and TCRdb retains in-frame clones only, with some absent. The table includes around 300,000 clones, 13% to 15% detected once. By way of CD45RO/CCR7/CD25/CD127/CD95/CD27, the CD4+ regulatory, stem cell-like memory, central memory and naive cells were sorted.

This chain joins TRBV5-4 and TRBJ1-6, with D possibly being TRBD1 (6 bases). The source material was central memory CD4+ T cells from blood. The origin of this receptor is a man in his thirties or forties in good health. CDR3 DNA: TGTGCCAGCAGCTTAACAGGGATAGATTCACCCCTCCACTTT. This sequence encodes CASSLTGIDSPLHF. The full variable domain, rest sourced from reference TRBV5-4 and TRBJ1-6, is ETGVTQSPTHLIKTRGQQVTLRCSSQSGHNTVSWYQQALGQGPQFIFQYYREEENGRGNFPPRFSGLQFPNYSSELNVNALELDDSALYLCASSLTGIDSPLHFGNGTRLTVT.